This T cell receptor beta chain was captured by sequencing in a study of regulatory T cells in long-lasting Graves disease. Arm-PCR of CDR3 regions with iRepertoire HTBI primers generated TCR beta libraries. TCRdb ran MiXCR on the multiplex PCR reads and lists one entry per CDR3 protein. The data contain 250,000 to 300,000 distinct CDR3 sequences, about 18% of them singletons. Time point indicated: newly diagnosed GD, antithyroid drugs for less than 3 months. PBMC-derived RNA was used for the TCR library. Between the trimmed V and J ends, which lost 4 bases and 6 bases, there was a span of 9 bases. The germline CDR1 and CDR2 sequences are SGHAT and FQNNGV. The CDR3 runs 13 residues. In its sample, this clonotype was seen many times. The same sample was also studied in work on T cells in Graves' hyperthyroidism and ophthalmopathy. That paper notes: Subjects aged 18 to 65 presented with newly diagnosed hyperthyroidism of less than 2 months' duration.

This specimen consisted of peripheral blood mononuclear cells (PBMCs), obtained at new diagnosis, from a patient treated with antithyroid drugs. J is TRBJ2-2 and V is TRBV11-2; a possible D gene is TRBD1 (5 bases). This clonotype was obtained from a woman in her thirties with Graves disease. CDR3 bases: TGTGCCAGCAGCTCGTACAGGCCCGGGGAGCTGTTTTTT. Amino acid sequence: CASSSYRPGELFF.